The 4 T cell receptor beta chains listed next were all sequenced from one sample in a study of cytotoxic CD8 clonotypes in ibrutinib-treated CLL. Sequencing was performed with immunoSEQ multiplex PCR; in TCRdb, only in-frame clones are kept and a portion is missing. Found here are under 150,000 clones, around 80% of them singletons; the top ten hold approximately 7.6%. This specimen was PBMCs, taken after 36 months of ibrutinib treatment. These receptors were taken from a human donor with chronic lymphocytic leukemia.

This clone was seen a few times. The chain carries TRBV11-2 and TRBJ1-1; D possibly corresponds to TRBD1 (5 bases). Trimming removed 4 bases at V and 6 bases at J, with 12 bases between. The V gene's germline CDR1 is SGHAT and CDR2 FQNNGV. The CDR3 extends over 13 amino acids. This CDR3 reads CASSYLGHAEAFF. CDR3 in DNA: TGTGCCAGCAGCTATCTCGGACACGCTGAAGCTTTCTTT.

This chain uses TRBV6-6 with TRBJ2-1; no clear D gene. Germline assignment: CDR1 MNHNY and CDR2 SVGAGI (reference sequence). This CDR3 has 15 residues. V was shortened by 9 bases and J by 0 bases, with 15 bases between the two germline ends. CDR3 protein: CASYVARLSYNEQFF. The CDR3 region has the DNA TGTGCCAGTTATGTGGCTCGACTCTCCTACAATGAGCAGTTCTTC.

The chain uses TRBV28 and TRBJ2-7, with D hard to call. Germline loops: CDR1 MDHEN, CDR2 SYDVKM. The CDR3 is 12 amino acids. V was pared by 6 bases and J by 5 bases, with 11 bases between. CDR3 sequence reads: CASRTLSNEQYF. The CDR3 nucleotides read TGTGCCAGCAGAACGCTTTCTAACGAGCAGTACTTC.

V is TRBV10-2 and J is TRBJ2-1, with 8 bases that match TRBD2. This CDR3 comprises 16 residues. Germline CDR1 and CDR2: WSHSY and SAAADI. V dropped 6 bases and J dropped 7; count of bases not matched to a gene: 14. The CDR3 spells CASSGGAGAAVNEQFF. The CDR3 DNA sequence: TGCGCCAGCAGCGGGGGGGCGGGAGCTGCAGTGAATGAGCAGTTCTTC.